The clone carrying this T cell receptor beta chain is medium-sized. Three rounds of nested PCR, following a modified ARM-PCR protocol, produced the TCRbeta library. MiXCR, run by TCRdb on the multiplex PCR reads, gives a single entry per CDR3 protein. The repertoire consists of some 99,000 distinct CDR3 sequences, with about 65% occurring once and the leading ten covering 15% to 20%. The template was RNA from unsorted bulk tissue. The normal lung tissue was taken more than 3 cm from the tumor edge. Chemotherapy-naive patients with new lung cancer underwent thoracic surgery in China, August–November 2014. This specimen comes from a study of tumor and adjacent non-tumor tissue in lung cancer. Germline V gene data show CDR1 as MNHEY and CDR2 as SVGAGI. CDR3 length: 13 amino acids. V dropped 4 bases and J dropped 8; count of bases not matched to a gene: 4.

The receptor comes from a man in his 60s with non-small cell lung cancer. The J gene is TRBJ1-2, the V gene TRBV6-5; 10 bases are a match to TRBD1. The sample consisted of distant non-tumor lung tissue. The CDR3 sequence: CASSWGQGKGYTF. In nucleotides, the CDR3 is TGTGCCAGCAGTTGGGGACAGGGGAAAGGCTACACCTTC.